The present entry profiles one T cell receptor beta chain with its context. The data derive from a study of T cell changes during pregnancy in multiple sclerosis. Produced via immunoSEQ multiplex PCR; TCRdb's table is partial and in-frame only. The profile covers 75,000 to 95,000 clones, with 93% appearing a single time and more than 2.5% taken by the ten largest. The CDR3 extends over 14 amino acids. The germline V and J ends were trimmed by 6 bases and 1 base, with 12 bases remaining between them. Germline V CDR1 and CDR2: LGHNT, FRNRAP. Specimen: peripheral blood, collected in the second trimester of pregnancy. This receptor was taken from a female donor with multiple sclerosis, enrolled in a pregnancy study. The gene calls are TRBV12-5 and TRBJ2-5; D unresolved. CDR3 loop: CASGSRQLQETQYF. CDR3 sequence (DNA): TGTGCTAGTGGATCCCGACAACTCCAAGAGACCCAGTACTTC.